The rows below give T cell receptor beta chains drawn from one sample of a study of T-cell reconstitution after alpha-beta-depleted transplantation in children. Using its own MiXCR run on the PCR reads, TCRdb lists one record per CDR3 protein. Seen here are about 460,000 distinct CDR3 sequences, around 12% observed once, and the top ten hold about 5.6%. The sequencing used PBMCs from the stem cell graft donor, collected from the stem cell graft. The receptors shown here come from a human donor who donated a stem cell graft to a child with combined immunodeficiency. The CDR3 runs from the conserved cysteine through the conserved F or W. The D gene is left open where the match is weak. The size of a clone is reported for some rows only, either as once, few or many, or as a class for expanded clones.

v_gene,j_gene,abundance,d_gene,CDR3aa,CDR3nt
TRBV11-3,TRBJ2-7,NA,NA,CASSLRPRSEQYF,TGTGCCAGCAGCTTACGCCCCCGGTCCGAGCAGTACTTC
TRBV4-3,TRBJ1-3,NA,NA,CASSQEVRLNSGNTIYF,TGCGCCAGCAGCCAAGAAGTAAGGCTCAACTCTGGAAACACCATATATTTT
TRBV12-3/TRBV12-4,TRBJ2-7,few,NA,CASSLGQVEQYF,TGTGCCAGCAGTTTAGGACAAGTCGAGCAGTACTTC
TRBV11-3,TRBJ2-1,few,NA,CASSLAQGYYNEQFF,TGTGCCAGCAGCTTAGCACAGGGATACTACAATGAGCAGTTCTTC
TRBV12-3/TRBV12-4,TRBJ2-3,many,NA,CASIRTLGTDTQYF,TGTGCCAGCATTAGGACGTTGGGCACAGATACGCAGTATTTT
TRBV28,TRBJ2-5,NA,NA,CASSLPGISQETQYF,TGTGCCAGCAGTTTACCTGGCATCTCCCAAGAGACCCAGTACTTC
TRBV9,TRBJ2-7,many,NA,CASSGDTGSDTYEQYF,TGTGCCAGCAGCGGGGACACAGGCTCAGACACCTACGAGCAGTACTTC
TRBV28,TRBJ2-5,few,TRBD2,CASSLPGLAGLETQYF,TGTGCCAGCAGTTTACCGGGACTAGCGGGGCTTGAGACCCAGTACTTC
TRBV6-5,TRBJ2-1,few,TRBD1,CASSRQGSTSYNEQFF,TGTGCCAGCAGTCGACAGGGGTCGACCTCCTACAATGAGCAGTTCTTC
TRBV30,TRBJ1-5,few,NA,CAWDNGQGNQPQHF,TGTGCCTGGGATAATGGTCAGGGCAATCAGCCCCAGCATTTT
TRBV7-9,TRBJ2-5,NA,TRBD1,CASSPGTGTPQETQYF,TGTGCCAGCAGCCCGGGGACAGGGACCCCCCAAGAGACCCAGTACTTC
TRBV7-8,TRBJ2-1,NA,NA,CASSYPGAEIGVGFNLEQFF,TGTGCCAGCAGCTACCCTGGAGCAGAGATCGGGGTCGGATTTAACCTTGAGCAGTTCTTC
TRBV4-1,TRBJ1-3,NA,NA,CASSQFNARVGSGNTIYF,TGCGCCAGCAGCCAATTCAACGCTCGGGTGGGGTCTGGAAACACCATATATTTT
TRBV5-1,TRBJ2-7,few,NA,CASSFQGDSAIYYEQYF,TGCGCCAGCAGCTTTCAGGGGGACTCGGCAATATACTACGAGCAGTACTTC
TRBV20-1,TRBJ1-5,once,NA,CSASPTGLEPQHF,TGCAGTGCTAGCCCAACAGGCTTGGAGCCCCAGCATTTT
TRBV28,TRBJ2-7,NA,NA,CASSLFPLYEQYF,TGTGCCAGCAGTTTATTCCCCCTCTACGAGCAGTACTTC
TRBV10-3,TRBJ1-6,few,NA,CAISSTSHSYNSPLHF,TGTGCCATCAGTTCGACATCTCACTCCTATAATTCACCCCTCCACTTT
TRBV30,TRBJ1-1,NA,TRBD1,CAWSDTTGAMNTEAFF,TGTGCCTGGAGTGACACGACAGGGGCGATGAACACTGAAGCTTTCTTT
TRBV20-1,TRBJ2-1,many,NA,CSARASIGLASYNEQFF,TGCAGTGCTAGGGCCTCGATAGGGCTAGCGTCCTACAATGAGCAGTTCTTC
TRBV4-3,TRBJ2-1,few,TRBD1,CASSQSTGVSGNEQFF,TGCGCCAGCAGCCAAAGCACAGGGGTTTCAGGGAATGAGCAGTTCTTC
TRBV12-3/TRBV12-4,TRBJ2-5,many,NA,CASSLLRETQYF,TGTGCCAGCAGTTTACTCAGGGAGACCCAGTACTTC
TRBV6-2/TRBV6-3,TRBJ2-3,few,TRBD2,CASSYSSLWREGLDTDTQYF,TGTGCCAGCAGTTACTCGAGCCTTTGGCGGGAGGGCCTAGACACAGATACGCAGTATTTT
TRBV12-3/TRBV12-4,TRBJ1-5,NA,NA,CASSQDTAGSQPQHF,TGTGCCAGCAGCCAGGATACAGCGGGTTCGCAGCCCCAGCATTTT